This T cell receptor (beta chain) derives from a study of blood T cell repertoires in COVID-19. Study-level information: Collection of acute and convalescent COVID-19 samples took place in the United States, Italy and Spain.

The V end was cut by 2 bases, the J end by 3 bases, with 9 bases between. The CDR3 is 14 amino acids. Germline loops: CDR1 SGDLS, CDR2 YYNGEE. Only in-frame clones appear in the TCRdb table, and some are missing; sequencing was by immunoSEQ multiplex PCR. Of 100,000 to 150,000 clones in the sample, around 70% were seen once. The sequenced sample consisted of peripheral blood. This TCR was sampled from a man aged 60 to 69 with acute or convalescent COVID-19. The chain has TRBV9 and TRBJ1-5; D is unclear. The CDR3 loop reads CASSVRGDNQPQHF. Here the CDR3 DNA reads TGTGCCAGCAGCGTTCGGGGAGACAATCAGCCCCAGCATTTT.